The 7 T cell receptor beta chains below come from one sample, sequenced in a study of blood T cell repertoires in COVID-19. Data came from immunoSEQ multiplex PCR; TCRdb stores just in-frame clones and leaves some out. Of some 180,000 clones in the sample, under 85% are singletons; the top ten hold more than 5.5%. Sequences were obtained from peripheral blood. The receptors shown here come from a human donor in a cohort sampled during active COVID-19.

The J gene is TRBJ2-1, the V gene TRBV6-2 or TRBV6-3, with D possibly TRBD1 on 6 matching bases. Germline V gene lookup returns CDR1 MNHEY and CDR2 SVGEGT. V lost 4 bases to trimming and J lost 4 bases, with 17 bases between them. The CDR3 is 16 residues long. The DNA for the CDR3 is TGTGCCAGCAGTTGGGACACACGAAAAGCATACAATGAGCAGTTCTTC. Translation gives CASSWDTRKAYNEQFF.

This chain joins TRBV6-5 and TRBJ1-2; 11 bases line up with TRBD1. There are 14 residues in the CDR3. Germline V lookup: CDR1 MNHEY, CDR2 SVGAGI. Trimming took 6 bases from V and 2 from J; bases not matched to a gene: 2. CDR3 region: CASSRTGGNYGYTF. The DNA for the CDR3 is TGTGCCAGCAGCCGGACAGGGGGCAACTATGGCTACACCTTC.

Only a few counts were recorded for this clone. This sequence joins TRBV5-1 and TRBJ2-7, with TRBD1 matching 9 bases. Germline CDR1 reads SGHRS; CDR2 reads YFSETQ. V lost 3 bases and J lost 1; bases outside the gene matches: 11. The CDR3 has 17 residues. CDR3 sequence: CASSSQVLGQGSYEQYF. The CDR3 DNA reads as TGCGCCAGCAGCTCCCAGGTCTTGGGACAGGGTTCCTACGAGCAGTACTTC. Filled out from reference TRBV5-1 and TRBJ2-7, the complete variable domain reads KAGVTQTPRYLIKTRGQQVTLSCSPISGHRSVSWYQQTPGQGLQFLFEYFSETQRNKGNFPGRFSGRQFSNSRSEMNVSTLELGDSALYLCASSSQVLGQGSYEQYFGPGTRLTVT.

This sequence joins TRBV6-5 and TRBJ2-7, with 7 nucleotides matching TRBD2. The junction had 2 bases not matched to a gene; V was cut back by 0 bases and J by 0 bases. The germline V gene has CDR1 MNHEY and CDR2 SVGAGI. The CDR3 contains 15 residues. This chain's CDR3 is CASSYSLAHSYEQYF. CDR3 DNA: TGTGCCAGCAGTTACTCACTAGCGCACTCCTACGAGCAGTACTTC.

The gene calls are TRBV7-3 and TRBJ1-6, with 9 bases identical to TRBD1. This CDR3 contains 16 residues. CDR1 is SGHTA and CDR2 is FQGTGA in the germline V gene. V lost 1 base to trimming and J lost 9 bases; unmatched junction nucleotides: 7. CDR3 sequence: CASSLSGTGTGSPLHF. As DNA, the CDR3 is TGTGCCAGCAGCTTAAGTGGGACAGGGACGGGTTCACCCCTCCACTTT. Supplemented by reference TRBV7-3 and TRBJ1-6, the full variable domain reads GAGVSQTPSNKVTEKGKYVELRCDPISGHTALYWYRQSLGQGPEFLIYFQGTGAADDSGLPNDRFFAVRPEGSVSTLKIQRTERGDSAVYLCASSLSGTGTGSPLHFGNGTRLTVT.

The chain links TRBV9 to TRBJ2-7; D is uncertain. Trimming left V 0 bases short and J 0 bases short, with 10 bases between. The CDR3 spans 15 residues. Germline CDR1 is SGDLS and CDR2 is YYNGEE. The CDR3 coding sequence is TGTGCCAGCAGCGTAGCCGACTCGAGCTCCTACGAGCAGTACTTC. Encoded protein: CASSVADSSSYEQYF.

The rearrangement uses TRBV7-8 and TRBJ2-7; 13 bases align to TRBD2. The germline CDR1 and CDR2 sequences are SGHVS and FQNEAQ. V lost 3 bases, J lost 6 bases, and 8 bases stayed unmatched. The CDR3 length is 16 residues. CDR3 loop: CASSFWTSGGSGEQYF. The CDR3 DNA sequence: TGTGCCAGCAGCTTCTGGACTAGCGGGGGCTCGGGCGAGCAGTACTTC.